The rows below give T cell receptor beta chains drawn from one sample of a study of blood T cell repertoires in COVID-19. Profiling relied on immunoSEQ multiplex PCR, and the TCRdb table lists in-frame clones only, not all of them. The table lists fewer than 350,000 clones, 81% of them singletons. Sample: peripheral blood. The receptors were sampled from a woman aged 55-75 years with active or convalescent COVID-19. Each CDR3 is given with its conserved first and last residue. Fields, in order: CDR3 DNA, CDR3 protein, V gene, clone size, J gene, D gene. D genes are given only for firm matches. Some rows mark clone size as missing; the rest say once, few, many or name a class of expanded clone.

CDR3nt: TGTGCCAGCAGTGAACAGGTCACTGAAGCTTTCTTT
CDR3aa: CASSEQVTEAFF
v_gene: TRBV6-1
abundance: -
j_gene: TRBJ1-1
d_gene: -

CDR3nt: TGTGCCAGCAGCTCACCGGGGGAACTAGATGAAAAACTGTTTTTT
CDR3aa: CASSSPGELDEKLFF
v_gene: TRBV5-6
abundance: -
j_gene: TRBJ1-4
d_gene: -

CDR3nt: TGTGCCAGCAGCTTAGCGACTAGCGGGGGTCTAGGTACGCAGTATTTT
CDR3aa: CASSLATSGGLGTQYF
v_gene: TRBV7-8
abundance: -
j_gene: TRBJ2-3
d_gene: TRBD2

CDR3nt: TGTGCCAGCAGCAAAACAGGGGGCCCTTTTAGCAATCAGCCCCAGCATTTT
CDR3aa: CASSKTGGPFSNQPQHF
v_gene: TRBV7-6
abundance: once
j_gene: TRBJ1-5
d_gene: TRBD1

CDR3nt: TGTGCCAGCAGGGACGTGGACAGGCCGAACACTGAAGCTTTCTTT
CDR3aa: CASRDVDRPNTEAFF
v_gene: TRBV2
abundance: once
j_gene: TRBJ1-1
d_gene: TRBD1

CDR3nt: TGTGCCTGGAGTGGGCTTACAGATACGCAGTATTTT
CDR3aa: CAWSGLTDTQYF
v_gene: TRBV30
abundance: -
j_gene: TRBJ2-3
d_gene: -

CDR3nt: TGTGCCATCAGTGTGATGGGGGAGGATGAAGCTTTCTTT
CDR3aa: CAISVMGEDEAFF
v_gene: TRBV10-3
abundance: -
j_gene: TRBJ1-1
d_gene: -

CDR3nt: TGTGCTAGTGGGGGGGCTGGGGATGAGCAGTTCTTC
CDR3aa: CASGGAGDEQFF
v_gene: TRBV12-5
abundance: -
j_gene: TRBJ2-1
d_gene: -

CDR3nt: TGTGCCAGCAGCTCCACGGGGTCTGGAAACACCATATATTTT
CDR3aa: CASSSTGSGNTIYF
v_gene: TRBV13
abundance: -
j_gene: TRBJ1-3
d_gene: -

CDR3nt: TGTGCCAGCAGCGAGCGGGGGGGCTCCTACAATGAGCAGTTCTTC
CDR3aa: CASSERGGSYNEQFF
v_gene: TRBV9
abundance: -
j_gene: TRBJ2-1
d_gene: TRBD2

CDR3nt: TGTGCCAGCAGTTGGACTAGCGGGCTCCAAGAGACCCAGTACTTC
CDR3aa: CASSWTSGLQETQYF
v_gene: TRBV6-2/TRBV6-3
abundance: -
j_gene: TRBJ2-5
d_gene: TRBD2

CDR3nt: TGTGCCAGTAGTAGGACAGGGGGCGACTATGGCTACACCTTC
CDR3aa: CASSRTGGDYGYTF
v_gene: TRBV19
abundance: -
j_gene: TRBJ1-2
d_gene: TRBD1

CDR3nt: TGTGCCAGCAGCCCTCCGGGACAGGCTGAAGCTTTCTTT
CDR3aa: CASSPPGQAEAFF
v_gene: TRBV7-3
abundance: -
j_gene: TRBJ1-1
d_gene: TRBD1

CDR3nt: TGTGCCAGCAGCCAGGTAGCGGGGAGGGGCACAGATACGCAGTATTTT
CDR3aa: CASSQVAGRGTDTQYF
v_gene: TRBV3-1/TRBV3-2
abundance: few
j_gene: TRBJ2-3
d_gene: TRBD2

CDR3nt: TGCGCCAGCAGCTTGGGGCTAGCGGGGGGAAGCTCCTACGAGCAGTACTTC
CDR3aa: CASSLGLAGGSSYEQYF
v_gene: TRBV5-1
abundance: -
j_gene: TRBJ2-7
d_gene: TRBD2

CDR3nt: TGTGCCAGCAGTTTCTCGACTAGCGGGGGGTCGAACACCGGGGAGCTGTTTTTT
CDR3aa: CASSFSTSGGSNTGELFF
v_gene: TRBV2
abundance: -
j_gene: TRBJ2-2
d_gene: TRBD2

CDR3nt: TGTGCCAGCAGCCCGGTTTGTCAGGTAGTTGAAAAACTGTTTTTT
CDR3aa: CASSPVCQVVEKLFF
v_gene: TRBV11-3
abundance: -
j_gene: TRBJ1-4
d_gene: -

CDR3nt: TGCGCCAGCAGCTCATCCCCCAGCTCCTATAATTCACCCCTCCACTTT
CDR3aa: CASSSSPSSYNSPLHF
v_gene: TRBV5-1
abundance: few
j_gene: TRBJ1-6
d_gene: -

CDR3nt: TGTGCCAGCAGCTCGGATAACAGGGGGACGAGGGGGAATGAGCAGTTCTTC
CDR3aa: CASSSDNRGTRGNEQFF
v_gene: TRBV11-3
abundance: -
j_gene: TRBJ2-1
d_gene: TRBD1

CDR3nt: TGTGCCAGCAGTCCGCCAGGACAGGGGGGAATCTATGGCTACACCTTC
CDR3aa: CASSPPGQGGIYGYTF
v_gene: TRBV27
abundance: -
j_gene: TRBJ1-2
d_gene: TRBD1

CDR3nt: TGCGCCAGCAGCTCTCAGACTAGCGGGGAGACCCAGTACTTC
CDR3aa: CASSSQTSGETQYF
v_gene: TRBV5-1
abundance: -
j_gene: TRBJ2-5
d_gene: TRBD2

CDR3nt: TGTGCCAGCAGTTACTCGAGACTAGCGGGGGCCCCATTTTGGTTGTTTTTT
CDR3aa: CASSYSRLAGAPFWLFF
v_gene: TRBV6-2/TRBV6-3
abundance: -
j_gene: TRBJ2-2
d_gene: TRBD2

CDR3nt: TGTGCCAGCAGCGCCGGGTCGGTTTTCTATGGCTACACCTTC
CDR3aa: CASSAGSVFYGYTF
v_gene: TRBV5-6
abundance: -
j_gene: TRBJ1-2
d_gene: -

CDR3nt: TGTGCCAGTGGGTGGACAGGGAATCAGCCCCAGCATTTT
CDR3aa: CASGWTGNQPQHF
v_gene: TRBV19
abundance: few
j_gene: TRBJ1-5
d_gene: TRBD1

CDR3nt: TGTGCCAGCAGCTTACTGGAGAGGAACACTGAAGCTTTCTTT
CDR3aa: CASSLLERNTEAFF
v_gene: TRBV7-9
abundance: -
j_gene: TRBJ1-1
d_gene: -

CDR3nt: TGTGCCAGCACCAAGGGACTAGGGATACAAGAGACCCAGTACTTC
CDR3aa: CASTKGLGIQETQYF
v_gene: TRBV6-5
abundance: -
j_gene: TRBJ2-5
d_gene: TRBD2

CDR3nt: TGCGCCAGCAGCGCCCTAGCGAGAGCAGGGGAGACCCAGTACTTC
CDR3aa: CASSALARAGETQYF
v_gene: TRBV5-1
abundance: -
j_gene: TRBJ2-5
d_gene: -

CDR3nt: TGTGCCAGCAGCGTAGATCGGGCAGGGAGGAGCACTGAAGCTTTCTTT
CDR3aa: CASSVDRAGRSTEAFF
v_gene: TRBV9
abundance: -
j_gene: TRBJ1-1
d_gene: -

CDR3nt: TGTGCCAGCAGTGAAGCGCTCCGGCGCGAGGGGAGGGAGCAGTTCTTC
CDR3aa: CASSEALRREGREQFF
v_gene: TRBV6-1
abundance: -
j_gene: TRBJ2-1
d_gene: -

CDR3nt: TGTGCCAGCAGCCCAGGAGGGTGGGGGACTGAAGCTTTCTTT
CDR3aa: CASSPGGWGTEAFF
v_gene: TRBV3-1/TRBV3-2
abundance: -
j_gene: TRBJ1-1
d_gene: -

CDR3nt: TGTGCCAGCAGCTTGGACAGATATCTCGAAAAACTGTTTTTT
CDR3aa: CASSLDRYLEKLFF
v_gene: TRBV7-2
abundance: -
j_gene: TRBJ1-4
d_gene: -

CDR3nt: TGTGCCAGCAGTGCGGGACATTCGGTCAATGAGCAGTTCTTC
CDR3aa: CASSAGHSVNEQFF
v_gene: TRBV2
abundance: -
j_gene: TRBJ2-1
d_gene: -

CDR3nt: TGTGCCATCAGGCGGGGGAACACCGGGGAGCTGTTTTTT
CDR3aa: CAIRRGNTGELFF
v_gene: TRBV10-3
abundance: -
j_gene: TRBJ2-2
d_gene: -

CDR3nt: TGTGCCAGTAGTATTTGGAGCGGGGGGGACAATGAGCAGTTCTTC
CDR3aa: CASSIWSGGDNEQFF
v_gene: TRBV19
abundance: -
j_gene: TRBJ2-1
d_gene: TRBD2

CDR3nt: TGTGCCAGCAGCCAAGTCAGTAACGAGCAGTACTTC
CDR3aa: CASSQVSNEQYF
v_gene: TRBV14
abundance: -
j_gene: TRBJ2-7
d_gene: -

CDR3nt: TGTGCCAGTAGTTCCACGGGAGCCTACTACGAGCAGTACTTC
CDR3aa: CASSSTGAYYEQYF
v_gene: TRBV19
abundance: -
j_gene: TRBJ2-7
d_gene: -

CDR3nt: TGTGCCAGTAGTATGGCCGGGTATAATGAAAAACTGTTTTTT
CDR3aa: CASSMAGYNEKLFF
v_gene: TRBV19
abundance: -
j_gene: TRBJ1-4
d_gene: -

CDR3nt: TGTGCCACCAGCGGAGAGGGAGATCAGCCCCAGCATTTT
CDR3aa: CATSGEGDQPQHF
v_gene: TRBV15
abundance: -
j_gene: TRBJ1-5
d_gene: -

CDR3nt: TGTGCCAGCTCGTCCGGGACTCCCTACGAGCAGTACTTC
CDR3aa: CASSSGTPYEQYF
v_gene: TRBV18
abundance: -
j_gene: TRBJ2-7
d_gene: -

CDR3nt: TGCGCCAGCAGCCTGAATCTACCGGAGACCCAGTACTTC
CDR3aa: CASSLNLPETQYF
v_gene: TRBV5-1
abundance: -
j_gene: TRBJ2-5
d_gene: -